These 5 T cell receptor beta chains were all obtained from the same sample, sequenced in a study of shared clonotypes between healthy human individuals. Measured with immunoSEQ multiplex PCR; TCRdb has only the in-frame clones, and not every one. The table shows some 2,000,000 clones, with about 94% occurring only once. Naive CD8 cells were CD45RO-negative, positively selected for CCR7, excluding terminally differentiated effector memory CD45RA+ cells. The specimen was naive CD8+ T cells sorted from blood. These receptors came from a man aged 18 to 29 in good health.

The J gene is TRBJ2-7, the V gene TRBV27; 9 bases are shared with TRBD1. Germline values: CDR1 MNHEY, CDR2 SMNVEV (reference sequence). This CDR3 is built from 17 residues. The V and J ends lost 0 bases and 0 bases, in that order; junction bases with no gene match: 6. In nucleotides, the CDR3 is TGTGCCAGCAGTTTATCGACCGGGACAGGGATCTCCTACGAGCAGTACTTC. It is translated as CASSLSTGTGISYEQYF.

The chain couples TRBV2 to TRBJ1-1; 8 bases fit TRBD1. Germline CDR1 SNHLY, CDR2 FYNNEI. The CDR3 extends over 18 amino acids. V shed 6 bases and J 2 bases; nucleotides not matched to a gene: 17. The CDR3 protein is CASSVSRTGLGGNTEAFF. In nucleotides, the CDR3 is TGTGCCAGCAGCGTGTCCAGGACAGGGCTGGGGGGAAACACTGAAGCTTTCTTT.

This clone has a single count. The chain joins TRBV5-6 to TRBJ2-5, with D tentatively TRBD1 or TRBD2 (7 bases each). V lost 0 bases to trimming and J lost 0 bases, with 12 bases between them. This CDR3 spans 16 amino acids. CDR1 SGHDT and CDR2 YYEEEE come from the germline V gene. CDR3: CASSLERDSYQETQYF. CDR3 sequence (DNA): TGTGCCAGCAGCTTGGAGCGGGACAGCTACCAAGAGACCCAGTACTTC.

V usage is TRBV27 and J usage is TRBJ1-5, with a tentative D call TRBD1 (5 bases). Germline V gene data show CDR1 as MNHEY and CDR2 as SMNVEV (reference sequence). Trimming shortened V by 6 bases and J by 3 bases, and 12 bases separated the two germline ends. The CDR3 runs to 14 residues. DNA of the CDR3: TGTGCCAGCAGATCTCATGGGGCCAATCAGCCCCAGCATTTT. It encodes CASRSHGANQPQHF.

The chain employs TRBV29-1 and TRBJ1-4, with no clear D. The CDR3 contains 12 residues. CDR1 and CDR2 (germline): SQVTM, ANQGSEA. The ends were cut back, 4 bases at V and 7 bases at J, with 10 bases in the middle. The CDR3 DNA is TGCAGCGTTGCCGGGTCCGGTGAAAAACTGTTTTTT. Translated, it gives CSVAGSGEKLFF.